Listed below are T cell receptor beta chains from one sample, sequenced in a study of Ad26.COV2.S vaccination and SARS-CoV-2 variants. Produced via immunoSEQ multiplex PCR; TCRdb's table is partial and in-frame only. The table shows about 440,000 clones, with roughly 87% occurring only once. The source was peripheral blood, collected in a trial of Ad26.COV2.S vaccine versus placebo. These receptors all stem from a person aged 18-65 years who received the Ad26.COV2.S COVID-19 vaccine or a placebo. The CDR3 runs from the conserved cysteine through the conserved F or W. D genes are given only for firm matches. Size values are once, few and many counts, or a class for expanded clones, and some rows have none.

clone size: .; D gene: TRBD2; V gene: TRBV19; J gene: TRBJ2-7; CDR3 DNA: TGTGCCAGTAGTATAGGAGAACTAGCGGGGCCCTACGAGCAGTACTTC; CDR3 protein: CASSIGELAGPYEQYF
clone size: few; D gene: .; V gene: TRBV27; J gene: TRBJ1-1; CDR3 DNA: TGTGCCAGCCGTTATCAGGTTAACACTGAAGCTTTCTTT; CDR3 protein: CASRYQVNTEAFF
clone size: .; D gene: .; V gene: TRBV28; J gene: TRBJ1-2; CDR3 DNA: TGTGCCAGCAGTCCCCCCGGGGCAGGGGCCTTCTATGGCTACACCTTC; CDR3 protein: CASSPPGAGAFYGYTF
clone size: .; D gene: TRBD2; V gene: TRBV7-6; J gene: TRBJ2-3; CDR3 DNA: TGTGCCAGCAGCTGGAGGGGGCGGGAGGGAGCAGATACGCAGTATTTT; CDR3 protein: CASSWRGREGADTQYF
clone size: .; D gene: TRBD2; V gene: TRBV4-1; J gene: TRBJ2-3; CDR3 DNA: TGCGCCAGCAGCCACTTTAGCGGGAACACAGATACGCAGTATTTT; CDR3 protein: CASSHFSGNTDTQYF
clone size: .; D gene: .; V gene: TRBV19; J gene: TRBJ2-4; CDR3 DNA: TGTGCCAGTAGTATGGAGGGTGCCAAAAACATTCAGTACTTC; CDR3 protein: CASSMEGAKNIQYF
clone size: .; D gene: TRBD1; V gene: TRBV28; J gene: TRBJ1-6; CDR3 DNA: TGTGCCAGCAGCACCCCCCAGGGGGGAAATTCACCCCTCCACTTT; CDR3 protein: CASSTPQGGNSPLHF
clone size: .; D gene: .; V gene: TRBV7-9; J gene: TRBJ2-3; CDR3 DNA: TGTGCCAGCAGCTTAGTCCGAGGCTCCCCCTTAAGGTATACGCAGTATTTT; CDR3 protein: CASSLVRGSPLRYTQYF
clone size: .; D gene: .; V gene: TRBV27; J gene: TRBJ1-5; CDR3 DNA: TGTGCCAGCAGTTTAACGGGCCAGACCGGCAATCAGCCCCAGCATTTT; CDR3 protein: CASSLTGQTGNQPQHF
clone size: .; D gene: TRBD2; V gene: TRBV7-2; J gene: TRBJ2-1; CDR3 DNA: TGTGCCAGCAGCTTAGTAGCGGGAGGTGGGGAGCAGTTCTTC; CDR3 protein: CASSLVAGGGEQFF
clone size: .; D gene: .; V gene: TRBV7-2; J gene: TRBJ2-5; CDR3 DNA: TGTGCCAGCAGCTCAAGTCCCGGGGCCAGGAGAGAGACCCAGTACTTC; CDR3 protein: CASSSSPGARRETQYF
clone size: .; D gene: TRBD2; V gene: TRBV6-9; J gene: TRBJ2-7; CDR3 DNA: TGTGCCAGCAGTTTCATTAGCGGGCCCTGCTACGAGCAGTACTTC; CDR3 protein: CASSFISGPCYEQYF
clone size: once; D gene: .; V gene: TRBV5-6; J gene: TRBJ1-1; CDR3 DNA: TGTGCCAGCAGCCTGGACAGAGGGGAGACTGAAGCTTTCTTT; CDR3 protein: CASSLDRGETEAFF
clone size: .; D gene: .; V gene: TRBV19; J gene: TRBJ2-7; CDR3 DNA: TGTGCCAGTAGTGCCTACGGGGAGAGCTCCTACGAGCAGTACTTC; CDR3 protein: CASSAYGESSYEQYF
clone size: .; D gene: .; V gene: TRBV19; J gene: TRBJ1-1; CDR3 DNA: TGTGCCAGTAGCCTCGGGACGGGAGTTGCTTTCTTT; CDR3 protein: CASSLGTGVAFF
clone size: .; D gene: .; V gene: TRBV12-3/TRBV12-4; J gene: TRBJ2-2; CDR3 DNA: TGTGCCAGCAGGGTGAACACCGGGGAGCTGTTTTTT; CDR3 protein: CASRVNTGELFF
clone size: .; D gene: TRBD2; V gene: TRBV10-3; J gene: TRBJ2-7; CDR3 DNA: TGTGCCATCAGTGATCCCTGGGGGGTTGGGCAGCGGGAGGGCAGGTACGAGCAGTACTTC; CDR3 protein: CAISDPWGVGQREGRYEQYF
clone size: .; D gene: .; V gene: TRBV5-6; J gene: TRBJ2-2; CDR3 DNA: TGTGCCAGCAGCTCCCAGGGCACCACCGGGGAGCTGTTTTTT; CDR3 protein: CASSSQGTTGELFF
clone size: .; D gene: TRBD1; V gene: TRBV2; J gene: TRBJ2-1; CDR3 DNA: TGTGCCAGCAGTGATCCCGGGACAGGGACCTACAATGAGCAGTTCTTC; CDR3 protein: CASSDPGTGTYNEQFF
clone size: .; D gene: TRBD1; V gene: TRBV18; J gene: TRBJ2-3; CDR3 DNA: TGTGCCAGCTCACCACCGTGGCAGGGGGCGGAAGGTACGCAGTATTTT; CDR3 protein: CASSPPWQGAEGTQYF
clone size: .; D gene: .; V gene: TRBV6-5; J gene: TRBJ1-2; CDR3 DNA: TGTGCCAGCAGTTACATGGGATCTAACTATGGCTACACCTTC; CDR3 protein: CASSYMGSNYGYTF
clone size: .; D gene: TRBD2; V gene: TRBV7-8; J gene: TRBJ2-2; CDR3 DNA: TGTGCCAGCAGCTCCACTAGCGGCAACACCGGGGAGCTGTTTTTT; CDR3 protein: CASSSTSGNTGELFF
clone size: .; D gene: TRBD1; V gene: TRBV3-1/TRBV3-2; J gene: TRBJ1-2; CDR3 DNA: TGTGCCAGCAGCCAAGATCTAGAGACAGGGTTTTACTATGGCTACACCTTC; CDR3 protein: CASSQDLETGFYYGYTF
clone size: .; D gene: .; V gene: TRBV24-1; J gene: TRBJ1-3; CDR3 DNA: TGTGCCACCAGTGACCCGGGGGAGGGCTCTGGAAACACCATATATTTT; CDR3 protein: CATSDPGEGSGNTIYF
clone size: .; D gene: .; V gene: TRBV12-3/TRBV12-4; J gene: TRBJ2-7; CDR3 DNA: TGTGCCAGCAGTTTCAGTCCCGAATACGAGCAGTACTTC; CDR3 protein: CASSFSPEYEQYF
clone size: .; D gene: .; V gene: TRBV11-2; J gene: TRBJ2-7; CDR3 DNA: TGTGCCAGCAGCAAAAAGGCACTTACCGCCTACGAGCAGTACTTC; CDR3 protein: CASSKKALTAYEQYF
clone size: .; D gene: TRBD2; V gene: TRBV28; J gene: TRBJ2-5; CDR3 DNA: TGTGCCAGCAGTAGACCGGGACTACATCAGGAGACCCAGTACTTC; CDR3 protein: CASSRPGLHQETQYF
clone size: .; D gene: .; V gene: TRBV18; J gene: TRBJ1-1; CDR3 DNA: TGTGCCAGCTCAGACCTCCCTGCCACAGGGAAAGCTTTCTTT; CDR3 protein: CASSDLPATGKAFF
clone size: once; D gene: .; V gene: TRBV13; J gene: TRBJ1-6; CDR3 DNA: TGTGCCAGCAGCACCCGACAGAGCACTTATAATTCACCCCTCCACTTT; CDR3 protein: CASSTRQSTYNSPLHF
clone size: .; D gene: .; V gene: TRBV19; J gene: TRBJ2-1; CDR3 DNA: TGTGCCAGTACCACATCCGGGAGTGCCTACAATGAGCAGTTCTTC; CDR3 protein: CASTTSGSAYNEQFF
clone size: .; D gene: TRBD2; V gene: TRBV18; J gene: TRBJ2-2; CDR3 DNA: TGTGCCAGCTCACCAGGGCTAGCGGACCTCGGGGAGCTGTTTTTT; CDR3 protein: CASSPGLADLGELFF
clone size: .; D gene: TRBD2; V gene: TRBV7-9; J gene: TRBJ2-1; CDR3 DNA: TGTGCCAGCAGCTTAGCGGGACTAGCGGCTTACAATGAGCAGTTCTTC; CDR3 protein: CASSLAGLAAYNEQFF
clone size: once; D gene: .; V gene: TRBV28; J gene: TRBJ2-7; CDR3 DNA: TGTGCCAGCAGTTTACTGGGTGACCAATCCTACGAGCAGTACTTC; CDR3 protein: CASSLLGDQSYEQYF
clone size: .; D gene: .; V gene: TRBV5-1; J gene: TRBJ2-1; CDR3 DNA: TGCGCCAGCAGCTTCCGTGACAGAGAAACTTTGTCCTACAATGAGCAGTTCTTC; CDR3 protein: CASSFRDRETLSYNEQFF
clone size: .; D gene: .; V gene: TRBV5-4; J gene: TRBJ2-3; CDR3 DNA: TGTGTCAGCAGCTTTTCGAGGCAGGGAACAGATACGCAGTATTTT; CDR3 protein: CVSSFSRQGTDTQYF
clone size: .; D gene: .; V gene: TRBV7-9; J gene: TRBJ1-1; CDR3 DNA: TGTGCCAGCAGCTTAGGGCAGGGTAACACTGAAGCTTTCTTT; CDR3 protein: CASSLGQGNTEAFF
clone size: .; D gene: .; V gene: TRBV5-1; J gene: TRBJ2-3; CDR3 DNA: TGCGCCAGCAGCCCGGGGACAGATACGCAGTATTTT; CDR3 protein: CASSPGTDTQYF
clone size: .; D gene: .; V gene: TRBV9; J gene: TRBJ2-2; CDR3 DNA: TGTGCCAGCAGTCCTCAGGGGACCGGGGAGCTGTTTTTT; CDR3 protein: CASSPQGTGELFF
clone size: .; D gene: .; V gene: TRBV12-3/TRBV12-4; J gene: TRBJ1-2; CDR3 DNA: TGTGCCAGCAGTTTTGAGGAATATGGCTACACCTTC; CDR3 protein: CASSFEEYGYTF
clone size: .; D gene: .; V gene: TRBV7-2; J gene: TRBJ1-5; CDR3 DNA: TGTGCCAGCAGCCTGAATAGCAATCAGCCCCAGCATTTT; CDR3 protein: CASSLNSNQPQHF
clone size: .; D gene: .; V gene: TRBV27; J gene: TRBJ1-4; CDR3 DNA: TGTGCCAGCAGTTTAAAAGGGAGAGGTGAAAAACTGTTTTTT; CDR3 protein: CASSLKGRGEKLFF
clone size: .; D gene: .; V gene: TRBV6-6; J gene: TRBJ1-3; CDR3 DNA: TGTGCCAGCAGTTACTCCGAAGAACGCGGAAACACCATATATTTT; CDR3 protein: CASSYSEERGNTIYF
clone size: once; D gene: .; V gene: TRBV27; J gene: TRBJ2-5; CDR3 DNA: TGTGCCAGCAGTCCCCACAGGGACTTGAGAGAGACCCAGTACTTC; CDR3 protein: CASSPHRDLRETQYF
clone size: .; D gene: .; V gene: TRBV2; J gene: TRBJ1-4; CDR3 DNA: TGTGCCAGCAGTGAGGGGACGTGGGATGAAAAACTGTTTTTT; CDR3 protein: CASSEGTWDEKLFF
clone size: .; D gene: .; V gene: TRBV13; J gene: TRBJ1-3; CDR3 DNA: TGTGCCAGCAGCTTAGGCCGGGGCGGGGGAGGAAACACCATATATTTT; CDR3 protein: CASSLGRGGGGNTIYF
clone size: once; D gene: .; V gene: TRBV5-5; J gene: TRBJ2-1; CDR3 DNA: TGTGCCAGCAGCTTGTATCCGCTAGTCGGCAATGAGCAGTTCTTC; CDR3 protein: CASSLYPLVGNEQFF
clone size: .; D gene: TRBD2; V gene: TRBV7-2; J gene: TRBJ2-1; CDR3 DNA: TGTGCCAGCAGCTCGGTAGCGGGAGTGGCCTACAATGAGCAGTTCTTC; CDR3 protein: CASSSVAGVAYNEQFF
clone size: .; D gene: TRBD2; V gene: TRBV7-2; J gene: TRBJ2-6; CDR3 DNA: TGTGCCAGCAGCTCAGGGTTTAGCGGGTTGTTCTCTGGGGCCAACGTCCTGACTTTC; CDR3 protein: CASSSGFSGLFSGANVLTF
clone size: .; D gene: .; V gene: TRBV5-1; J gene: TRBJ2-5; CDR3 DNA: TGCGCCAGCAGCTCGGAGCGGCAAGAGACCCAGTACTTC; CDR3 protein: CASSSERQETQYF
clone size: few; D gene: .; V gene: TRBV7-8; J gene: TRBJ2-7; CDR3 DNA: TGTGCCAGCAGCCAGCAGGAAGGGGCCCAGTACTTC; CDR3 protein: CASSQQEGAQYF
clone size: .; D gene: .; V gene: TRBV24-1; J gene: TRBJ2-5; CDR3 DNA: TGTGCCACCAGGACCTGGAGGGAGGAGACCCAGTACTTC; CDR3 protein: CATRTWREETQYF
clone size: .; D gene: .; V gene: TRBV11-2; J gene: TRBJ2-6; CDR3 DNA: TGTGCCAGCAGCTCCGAAGGATCTGGGGCCAACGTCCTGACTTTC; CDR3 protein: CASSSEGSGANVLTF
clone size: .; D gene: TRBD1; V gene: TRBV28; J gene: TRBJ1-2; CDR3 DNA: TGTGCCAGCACCCCTGGACAGGGGGGGTACTATGGCTACACCTTC; CDR3 protein: CASTPGQGGYYGYTF
clone size: few; D gene: .; V gene: TRBV2; J gene: TRBJ2-7; CDR3 DNA: TGTGCCAGCAGTGAGGGCAGGCCACCCTACGAGCAGTACTTC; CDR3 protein: CASSEGRPPYEQYF
clone size: .; D gene: .; V gene: TRBV6-6; J gene: TRBJ2-5; CDR3 DNA: TGTGCCAGCAGTAACCAAGAGACCCAGTACTTC; CDR3 protein: CASSNQETQYF